The text below deals with one T cell receptor beta chain. TCRdb keeps only in-frame clones here, not all; method: immunoSEQ multiplex PCR. The sample holds 65,000 to 70,000 clones, about 90% seen once. The sample originates from a study of cytomegalovirus exposure and HLA in healthy donors. The overall study: The roughly 120 validation repertoires matched the 666 first-cohort repertoires in platform, a later analysis reported.

Trimming took 1 base from V and 5 from J, leaving 9 bases between them. The CDR3 is 13 amino acids. Germline-derived CDR1 and CDR2 are LGHNA and YSLEER. The receptor comes from a man aged 18-30 years in good health and CMV-seronegative. The chain carries TRBV4-3 and TRBJ2-7; weak D call: TRBD2 (6 bases). The sequencing sample was made of PBMCs. The CDR3 spells CASSQAWRDEQYF. The CDR3 DNA reads as TGCGCCAGCAGCCAAGCATGGAGGGACGAGCAGTACTTC.